This T cell receptor (beta chain) is from a study of blood T cells in healthy people across ages. A second PCR of 7 to 11 cycles used a sample-barcoded 5' primer and a J-beta primer mix. Tagging of each cDNA molecule was performed by a template-switch adaptor with 12 random nucleotides. TCRdb reprocessed the 5' RACE reads with MiXCR, giving one entry per CDR3 protein. The sample lists 1.5 million to 1.9 million distinct CDR3 sequences, roughly two fifths occurring once. The CDR3 totals 15 residues. Germline CDR1 and CDR2: LGHNA and YNFKEQ. This clonotype was obtained from a woman aged 18 to 35 in good health. This chain links TRBV4-2 with TRBJ2-4, with unresolved D. The J call could be wrong; TRBJ2-5 is a better fit for the DNA end. Sequencing input: blood. The CDR3 sequence is CASSQEIGPSETQYF. The DNA for the CDR3 is TGTGCCAGCAGCCAAGAGATAGGGCCCAGTGAGACCCAGTACTTC.